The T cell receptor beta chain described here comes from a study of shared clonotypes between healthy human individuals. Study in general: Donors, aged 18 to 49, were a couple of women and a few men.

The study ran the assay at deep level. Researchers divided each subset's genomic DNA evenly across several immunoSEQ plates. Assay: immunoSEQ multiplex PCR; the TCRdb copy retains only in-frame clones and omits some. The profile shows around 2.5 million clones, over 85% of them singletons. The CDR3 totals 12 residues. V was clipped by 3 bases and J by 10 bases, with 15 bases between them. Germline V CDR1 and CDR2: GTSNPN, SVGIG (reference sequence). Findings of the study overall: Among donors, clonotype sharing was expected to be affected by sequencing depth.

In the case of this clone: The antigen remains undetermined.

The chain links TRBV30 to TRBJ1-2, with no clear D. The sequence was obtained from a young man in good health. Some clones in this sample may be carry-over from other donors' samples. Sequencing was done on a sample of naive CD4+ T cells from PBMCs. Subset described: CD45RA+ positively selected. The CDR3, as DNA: TGTGCCTGGAGGGGTAGTTACGGCTACTACACCTTC. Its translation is CAWRGSYGYYTF.